This record looks at one T cell receptor (beta chain) sequence and its context. Its target is unknown. This specimen belongs to a study of T cell repertoires in cytomegalovirus infection. Study overall: Both a matching HLA type and CMV infection were indicated by public TCR beta signatures. Findings and limits, study-wide: Dominant in the ex vivo response were TCR beta clonotypes restricted by HLA-C and specific for CMV.

TCRdb reprocessed the reads via MiXCR and lists one record per CDR3 protein. The profile covers fewer than 850,000 distinct CDR3 sequences, with almost 30% appearing a single time and over 10% taken by the ten largest. With V trimmed by 5 bases and J by 2 bases, 10 bases remained unmatched. The CDR3 spans 16 residues. The germline V gene has CDR1 MNHNY and CDR2 SVGAGI (reference sequence). The receptor comes from a human donor in good health (CMV status not recorded). Some clones in this sample may be carry-over from other donors' samples. The chain recombines TRBV6-6 with TRBJ2-3, with 7 bases lining up with TRBD2. Sequencing used cultured CD8+ T cells from PBMCs, obtained from culture after CMV antigen stimulation. In DNA form, the CDR3 reads TGTGCCAGCAGTGCGCCTAGCGGCGCATTCACAGATACGCAGTATTTT. Residues: CASSAPSGAFTDTQYF.